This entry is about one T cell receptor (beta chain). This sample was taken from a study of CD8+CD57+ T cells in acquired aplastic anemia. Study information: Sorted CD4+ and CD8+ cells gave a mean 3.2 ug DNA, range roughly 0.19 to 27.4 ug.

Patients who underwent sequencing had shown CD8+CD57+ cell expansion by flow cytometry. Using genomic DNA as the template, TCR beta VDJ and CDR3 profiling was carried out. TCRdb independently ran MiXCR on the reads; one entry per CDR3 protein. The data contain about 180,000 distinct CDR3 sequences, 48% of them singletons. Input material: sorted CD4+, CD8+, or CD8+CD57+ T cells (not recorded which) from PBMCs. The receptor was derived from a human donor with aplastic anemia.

CDR3 DNA: TGTGCCAGCAGCACTAGCGGGGGGGACCTTAATACGCAGTATTTT. Its protein product is CASSTSGGDLNTQYF. This sequence joins TRBV7-3 and TRBJ2-3, with TRBD2 identical over 13 bases. V dropped 5 bases and J dropped 7; count of bases not matched to a gene: 6. The CDR3 length is 15 residues. The germline V gene has CDR1 SGHTA and CDR2 FQGTGA.